The rows below give T cell receptor beta chains drawn from one sample of a study of T cells after posttransplantation cyclophosphamide. Profiled with immunoSEQ multiplex PCR; TCRdb holds only in-frame clones, not every one. The sample was found to contain approximately 39,000 clones, and every one recurs. The sample consisted of PBMCs. Receptors originate from a girl aged 10-17 years in good health, CMV-negative, and a related stem cell transplant donor. The CDR3 runs from the conserved cysteine through the conserved F or W. The D gene is left open where the match is weak. Rows may omit the clone size; those that give it use once, few, many or a size class.

.	many	TRBJ2-6	TRBV19	TGTGCCAGTAGTATTGTCCACTCTGGGGCCAACGTCCTGACTTTC	CASSIVHSGANVLTF
.	few	TRBJ2-7	TRBV6-5	TGTGCCAGCAGTTACTCGGGCACAGGAGGGGACGAGCAGTACTTC	CASSYSGTGGDEQYF
.	many	TRBJ1-2	TRBV6-8	TGTGCCAGCAGAAACTTACAGTTCTACTATGGCTACACCTTC	CASRNLQFYYGYTF
TRBD1	many	TRBJ1-1	TRBV28	TGTGCCAGCAGTCCACAGGGGACTGAAGCTTTCTTT	CASSPQGTEAFF
.	.	TRBJ2-7	TRBV4-1	TGCGCCAGCAGAGACACAGGGACGGACGAGCAGTACTTC	CASRDTGTDEQYF
TRBD1	many	TRBJ2-7	TRBV27	TGTGCCAGCAGTGTCGGGACAGCTAGCTCCTACGAGCAGTACTTC	CASSVGTASSYEQYF
.	many	TRBJ1-4	TRBV30	TGTGCCTGGACAAAGGGTGGCAGGGTTGATGAAAAACTGTTTTTT	CAWTKGGRVDEKLFF
.	.	TRBJ2-7	TRBV5-1	TGCGCCAGCAGCTTGGAACAGGGTCTTTACGAGCAGTACTTC	CASSLEQGLYEQYF
.	many	TRBJ2-7	TRBV27	TGTGCCAGCAGTTACCGACAGGGAGGAAGCTACGAGCAGTACTTC	CASSYRQGGSYEQYF
.	many	TRBJ2-4	TRBV21-1	TGTGCCAGCAGCAAAGAGGCAGGTCTAGCCAAAAACATTCAGTACTTC	CASSKEAGLAKNIQYF
TRBD1	many	TRBJ2-7	TRBV5-1	TGCGCCAGCAGGCTTTCCGGGACAGCCTACGAGCAGTACTTC	CASRLSGTAYEQYF
TRBD2	many	TRBJ2-3	TRBV6-4	TGTGCCAGCAGTGACGGCGGGGGGGCGGATACGCAGTATTTT	CASSDGGGADTQYF
TRBD1	many	TRBJ1-3	TRBV5-5	TGTGCCAGCAGCGCCTGGGGGTCCCGACTACGGGACAGTGGAAACACCATATATTTT	CASSAWGSRLRDSGNTIYF
.	many	TRBJ2-7	TRBV9	TGTGCCAGCAACGAAGGAGGGGGCCTTTACGAGCAGTACTTC	CASNEGGGLYEQYF
TRBD2	.	TRBJ2-1	TRBV15	TGTGCCACCAGCAGTCTAGCGGAAGTCAATGAGCAGTTCTTC	CATSSLAEVNEQFF
TRBD2	.	TRBJ2-3	TRBV6-4	TGTGCCAGCAGTGAACGAGCGGGAGCATCAGATACGCAGTATTTT	CASSERAGASDTQYF
TRBD1	many	TRBJ2-6	TRBV4-3	TGCGCCAGCAGCCAGGGACAGGGGGCCAACTCTGGGGCCAACGTCCTGACTTTC	CASSQGQGANSGANVLTF
.	many	TRBJ2-7	TRBV2	.	CASILGASYEQYF
TRBD2	.	TRBJ2-5	TRBV4-1	TGCGCCAGCAGCCAATTCCACGGGACTAGCGGGGCGGTCCAAGAGACCCAGTACTTC	CASSQFHGTSGAVQETQYF
TRBD1	many	TRBJ2-7	TRBV28	TGTGCCAGCAGTCAAACCAGGGGGAGTTACGAGCAGTACTTC	CASSQTRGSYEQYF
.	.	TRBJ1-2	TRBV7-2	TGTGCCAGCAGCTTAACAAGCCGCCCGGAGGGCTACACCTTC	CASSLTSRPEGYTF
TRBD2	many	TRBJ2-2	TRBV5-4	TGTGCCAGCAGCCAACAGGCGGGAGCGAACACCGGGGAGCTGTTTTTT	CASSQQAGANTGELFF
TRBD2	.	TRBJ2-3	TRBV2	TGTGCCAGCAGAGGACTAGTACAGCGCACAGATACGCAGTATTTT	CASRGLVQRTDTQYF
TRBD1	many	TRBJ1-1	TRBV29-1	TGCAGCGCCACCCCGGGACAGGAGGCTTTCTTT	CSATPGQEAFF
TRBD1	few	TRBJ1-3	TRBV9	TGTGCCAGCAGCGCCCGGGACAGCTTTTATCTCCGCTCTGGAAACACCATATATTTT	CASSARDSFYLRSGNTIYF
.	many	TRBJ1-2	TRBV4-1	TGCGCCAGCAGCCAGCCGGGGAGGAGCTTGGGCGATGGCTACACCTTC	CASSQPGRSLGDGYTF
TRBD2	few	TRBJ2-7	TRBV5-8	TGTGCCAGCAGCCGCGGACTAGCGGGATCTACAGCCTACGAGCAGTACTTC	CASSRGLAGSTAYEQYF
TRBD1	many	TRBJ2-5	TRBV7-3	TGTGCCAGCAGCTTCGGGACAGTGGGAGAGACCCAGTACTTC	CASSFGTVGETQYF